Following are 20 T cell receptor beta chains from one sample sequenced in a study of a mutant IDH1 vaccine in newly diagnosed glioma. Time point indicated: week 5, during vaccination. Each vaccine dose was 300 ug of mutant IDH1 20-mer peptide, with topical imiquimod. The table came from immunoSEQ multiplex PCR; TCRdb's copy has only in-frame clones and leaves some out. The data contain roughly 60,000 clones, under 90% of them seen just once; the ten biggest clones take up approximately 7.4%. Which antigens these TCRs recognize remains unknown. The material was PBMCs, obtained from a glioma patient whose treatment included an IDH1 peptide vaccine. These receptors all stem from a woman in her 50s with glioma.

The rearrangement links TRBV5-1 to TRBJ1-6, with 9 bases identical to TRBD1. Losses at the gene ends were 2 bases for V and 5 bases for J; bases not matched to a gene: 2. The CDR3 is 15 amino acids. The germline V gene encodes CDR1 SGHRS and CDR2 YFSETQ. The CDR3 reads CASSFRDRDNSPLHF. The CDR3 DNA follows: TGCGCCAGCAGCTTCCGGGACAGGGATAATTCACCCCTCCACTTT.

J is TRBJ1-1 and V is TRBV7-9; 8 positions match TRBD1. CDR1 and CDR2 from the germline V gene are SEHNR and FQNEAQ (reference sequence). CDR3 length equals 15 residues. The trim removed 5 bases at V and 0 bases at J, leaving 5 bases unmatched. The CDR3 is CASSDGQGLNTEAFF. The CDR3 nucleotides are TGTGCCAGCAGCGACGGACAGGGCTTGAACACTGAAGCTTTCTTT.

In nucleotides, the CDR3 is TGTGCCAGCTCACCCGTACACCAAGAGACCCAGTACTTC. It codes for CASSPVHQETQYF. V and J are TRBV18 and TRBJ2-5; D call uncertain. V lost 3 bases and J 0 bases, leaving 5 bases between the germline ends. Looked up from germline, CDR1 is KGHSH and CDR2 is LQKENI. There are 13 residues in the CDR3.

This sequence joins TRBV19 and TRBJ1-5; maybe TRBD1 (5 bases). This CDR3 has 14 amino acids. Germline V lookup: CDR1 LNHDA, CDR2 SQIVND (reference sequence). The V end lost 9 bases, the J end lost 4 bases, and 16 bases lay between the germline ends. In DNA form, the CDR3 reads TGTGCCAGGGCCTCGGACAACGGTAATCAGCCCCAGCATTTT. This sequence encodes CARASDNGNQPQHF.

This clone appeared once. The rearrangement joins TRBV7-2 to TRBJ2-1; unclear D gene. Germline V CDR1 and CDR2: SGHTA, FQGNSA. V shed 6 bases and J shed 0 bases, with 12 bases lying between them. CDR3 length: 15 amino acids. CDR3 loop: CASSQVASSYNEQFF. CDR3 DNA: TGTGCCAGCAGTCAGGTGGCTAGCTCCTACAATGAGCAGTTCTTC.

This clone was detected only a few times. The chain carries TRBV2 and TRBJ1-1; D is uncertain. Germline values: CDR1 SNHLY, CDR2 FYNNEI. V was shortened by 3 bases and J by 2 bases, with 13 bases between the two germline ends. CDR3 length equals 15 residues. In DNA, the CDR3 is TGTGCCAGCAGTGATCGAAGGAGTTTAAACACTGAAGCTTTCTTT. Translated: CASSDRRSLNTEAFF.

The rearrangement uses TRBV29-1 and TRBJ1-1; TRBD1 matches 7 bases. V lost 5 bases to trimming and J lost 4 bases; unmatched junction nucleotides: 7. CDR3 length: 13 amino acids. Germline V gene lookup returns CDR1 SQVTM and CDR2 ANQGSEA. CDR3 nucleotide sequence: TGCAGCGTTCCAGGGGGAAAGTTCACTGAAGCTTTCTTT. Translating it yields CSVPGGKFTEAFF.

This rearrangement joins TRBV7-2 to TRBJ1-2, with D maybe TRBD1 (5 bases). Germline-derived CDR1 and CDR2 are SGHTA and FQGNSA. This CDR3 is 14 amino acids long. V was cut by 0 bases and J by 6 bases, with 11 bases left in between. The CDR3 loop reads CASSLAHGGNGYTF. The CDR3 DNA follows: TGTGCCAGCAGCTTAGCGCATGGGGGGAATGGCTACACCTTC.

The chain uses TRBV14 and TRBJ2-1, with D possibly called TRBD1 or TRBD2 (5 bases each). From germline, CDR1 is SGHDN and CDR2 FVKESK. With 1 base removed from V and 0 bases from J, the gap between germline ends came to 10 bases. This CDR3 has 16 residues. The CDR3 bases are TGTGCCAGCAGCCAAGGTTCAGGGAGCTCCTACAATGAGCAGTTCTTC. Its protein is CASSQGSGSSYNEQFF.

The chain has TRBV27 and TRBJ1-1; D not certain. The length of the CDR3 is 13 residues. Between the trimmed V and J ends, which lost 6 bases and 6 bases, there was a span of 14 bases. Germline CDR1 and CDR2: MNHEY and SMNVEV (reference sequence). The CDR3 here is CASSLLGSPEAFF. In DNA form, the CDR3 reads TGTGCCAGCAGCCTTCTGGGCTCTCCTGAAGCTTTCTTT.

J is TRBJ2-7 and V is TRBV29-1; D is tentatively TRBD1 or TRBD2 (6 bases each). With 6 bases removed from V and 4 bases from J, the gap between germline ends came to 10 bases. Germline lookup yields CDR1 SQVTM and CDR2 ANQGSEA. The CDR3 has 11 residues. DNA for the CDR3: TGCAGCGTGGGGGGCGGGTACGAGCAGTACTTC. Protein sequence: CSVGGGYEQYF.

V is TRBV6-5 and J is TRBJ2-7; unclear D gene. The V and J ends lost 7 bases and 6 bases respectively, with 16 bases between them. The CDR3 spans 13 residues. CDR1 is MNHEY and CDR2 is SVGAGI in the germline V gene. The CDR3 coding sequence is TGTGCCAGCACCTCGAGCGCGAGAAGCGAGCAGTACTTC. This sequence encodes CASTSSARSEQYF.

The rearrangement joins TRBV19 to TRBJ2-7; 8 bases agree with TRBD1. Germline lookup yields CDR1 LNHDA and CDR2 SQIVND (reference sequence). This CDR3 comprises 13 residues. J lost 6 bases, V lost 1 base, and 2 bases had no gene match. As DNA, the CDR3 is TGTGCCAGTAGTATAGGGACAGGGAGCGAGCAGTACTTC. The encoded protein is CASSIGTGSEQYF.

The rearrangement links TRBV5-1 to TRBJ1-2; weak D call: TRBD1 (5 bases). Looked up from germline, CDR1 is SGHRS and CDR2 is YFSETQ. V lost 0 bases to trimming and J lost 2 bases, with 8 bases between them. The CDR3 covers 14 residues. The CDR3, as DNA: TGCGCCAGCAGCTTGGGACAGCAAAACTATGGCTACACCTTC. The encoded protein is CASSLGQQNYGYTF. The complete variable domain, with remaining parts taken from reference TRBV5-1 and TRBJ1-2, reads KAGVTQTPRYLIKTRGQQVTLSCSPISGHRSVSWYQQTPGQGLQFLFEYFSETQRNKGNFPGRFSGRQFSNSRSEMNVSTLELGDSALYLCASSLGQQNYGYTFGSGTRLTVV.

This chain links TRBV7-9 with TRBJ1-2, with D possibly being TRBD1 (5 bases). CDR1 and CDR2 from the germline V gene are SEHNR and FQNEAQ (reference sequence). V shed 2 bases and J shed 4 bases, with 11 bases lying between them. The CDR3 length is 14 residues. The DNA of the CDR3 is TGTGCCAGCAGCTTACGGGACGGAATCTATGGCTACACCTTC. Encoded protein: CASSLRDGIYGYTF. Full variable domain (remainder filled in from reference TRBV7-9 and TRBJ1-2): DTGVSQNPRHKITKRGQNVTFRCDPISEHNRLYWYRQTLGQGPEFLTYFQNEAQLEKSRLLSDRFSAERPKGSFSTLEIQRTEQGDSAMYLCASSLRDGIYGYTFGSGTRLTVV.

The V call is TRBV2, the J call TRBJ1-6; no firm D call. Germline CDR1 and CDR2: SNHLY and FYNNEI. This CDR3 is built from 14 residues. Trimming pared 11 bases from V and 3 bases from J, leaving 14 bases between. CDR3 nucleotides: TGTGCCTCAGCACGCTATTTCTATAATTCACCCCTCCACTTT. It yields the protein CASARYFYNSPLHF.

The chain joins TRBV7-2 to TRBJ1-1; D is unclear. Germline CDR1 reads SGHTA; CDR2 reads FQGNSA. Trimming cost V 5 bases and J 3 bases, with 13 bases left between them. This CDR3 region has 14 residues. The CDR3 DNA is TGTGCCAGCAGCCTGCAAGGGAGGGACACTGAAGCTTTCTTT. It codes for CASSLQGRDTEAFF.

The J gene is TRBJ2-7, the V gene TRBV4-1; the match to TRBD2 covers 8 bases. CDR1 and CDR2 (germline): MGHRA, YSYEKL. J lost 3 bases, V lost 3 bases, and 10 bases had no gene match. This CDR3 contains 16 residues. The CDR3 spells CASSHGLGGGLYEQYF. CDR3 sequence (DNA): TGCGCCAGCAGCCACGGCCTCGGGGGGGGGCTCTACGAGCAGTACTTC.

This clone was seen only a few times. The V and J genes are TRBV30 and TRBJ1-5; D is undetermined. The germline V gene encodes CDR1 GTSNPN and CDR2 SVGIG (reference sequence). V lost 0 bases to trimming and J lost 5 bases, with 8 bases between them. The CDR3 extends over 13 amino acids. The DNA of the CDR3 is TGTGCCTGGAGTGTTCGGATCGATCAGCCCCAGCATTTT. Translation gives CAWSVRIDQPQHF.

The chain employs TRBV30 and TRBJ1-6; 7 bases are a match to TRBD1. Germline V gene data show CDR1 as GTSNPN and CDR2 as SVGIG (reference sequence). The V and J ends lost 5 bases and 6 bases, in that order; junction bases with no gene match: 7. The CDR3 runs 14 residues. The CDR3 region is CAWRQGPINSPLHF. CDR3 in DNA: TGTGCCTGGCGACAGGGCCCAATTAATTCACCCCTCCACTTT.